The 17 T cell receptor beta chains below all came from one sample that was sequenced in a study of T cell repertoires in cytomegalovirus infection. TCRdb recomputed calls from the reads with MiXCR, one row per CDR3 protein. The sample lists about 600,000 distinct CDR3 sequences; approximately 25% were seen once. Sequences were obtained from CD8+ T cells from PBMCs. The receptors originated from a human donor in good health (CMV status not recorded). Some clones in this sample may be carry-over from other donors' samples.

Ten or more counts support this clonotype. The chain carries TRBV7-2 and TRBJ1-1; D gene uncertain. Germline assignment: CDR1 SGHTA and CDR2 FQGNSA. There are 15 residues in the CDR3. The V and J ends lost 5 bases and 1 base respectively, with 14 bases between them. CDR3 protein: CASSISLPGNTEAFF. The CDR3 DNA follows: TGTGCCAGCAGCATTTCCTTACCGGGGAACACTGAAGCTTTCTTT.

This clonotype came up once. The junction departs from germline at one end; a sequencing error may be responsible. The gene calls are TRBV6-2 or TRBV6-3 and TRBJ2-3, with TRBD2 matching over 9 bases. Per the germline V gene, CDR1 is MNHEY and CDR2 is SVGEGT. The CDR3 loop spans 18 amino acids. CDR3 residues: CTSSYSKGGKRGDRTQYF. The CDR3 DNA reads TGTACCAGCAGTTACTCGAAAGGCGGCAAGCGGGGGGATCGGACGCAGTATTTT.

Note on this clonotype: This clone may be a read error of a much larger clone one base away. The J gene is TRBJ2-3, the V gene TRBV4-1; D tentatively fits TRBD1 or TRBD2 (5 bases each). Germline CDR1 MGHRA, CDR2 YSYEKL. CDR3 length equals 15 residues. The chain's CDR3 is CAGSPVWGSTDTQYF. The CDR3 DNA is TGCGCCGGCAGCCCCGTTTGGGGGAGCACAGATACGCAGTATTTT.

V gene TRBV20-1 combines with J gene TRBJ1-2, with unresolved D. Trimming took 2 bases from V and 8 from J, leaving 15 bases between them. The germline V gene has CDR1 DFQATT and CDR2 SNEGSKA (reference sequence). The CDR3 has 13 residues. CDR3 bases: TGCAGTGCTAGACCCCTTGGGCCCATAGGCTACACCTTC. It yields the protein CSARPLGPIGYTF.

This clonotype was picked up a small number of times. The rearrangement joins TRBV12-3 or TRBV12-4 to TRBJ1-1, with 9 bases fitting TRBD1. The CDR3 runs to 14 residues. V shed 3 bases and J 3 bases; nucleotides not matched to a gene: 2. CDR3 DNA sequence: TGTGCCAGCAGTTTCAACAGGGGGCACACTGAAGCTTTCTTT. It encodes CASSFNRGHTEAFF.

For the CDR3, the DNA is TGTGCCAGCAGTCCTCGAATGGGGCGGGTCACTGAAGCTTTCTTT. Translation gives CASSPRMGRVTEAFF. V usage is TRBV28 and J usage is TRBJ1-1; D is possibly TRBD1 (5 bases). CDR3 size: 15 residues. Trimming shortened V by 5 bases and J by 4 bases, and 17 bases separated the two germline ends. Germline CDR1 reads MDHEN; CDR2 reads SYDVKM.

This clonotype showed up just a few times. This clone may be a read error of a much larger clone one base away. The chain links TRBV13 to TRBJ2-7, with D perhaps matching TRBD1 (5 bases). CDR1 is PRHDT, CDR2 FYEKMQ, per germline (reference sequence). Trimming left V 1 base short and J 0 bases short, with 7 bases between. This CDR3 is built from 14 residues. The CDR3 DNA follows: TGTGCCAGCAGCTTAGAGGGGATCTCCTACGAGCAGTACTTC. Translated, it gives CASSLEGISYEQYF.

This clonotype was found a few times. This sequence joins TRBV6-2 or TRBV6-3 and TRBJ1-1; a possible D gene is TRBD1 (6 bases). Deletions cut 4 bases from V and 1 base from J, with 10 bases between. There are 14 residues in the CDR3. Germline V gives CDR1 MNHEY, CDR2 SVGEGT. As DNA, the CDR3 is TGTGCCAGCAGTTCCACACAGGGGAACACTGAAGCTTTCTTT. It yields the protein CASSSTQGNTEAFF.

The chain joins TRBV20-1 to TRBJ1-1; D perhaps matches TRBD1 (5 bases). The CDR3 is 14 residues long. Germline V gene data show CDR1 as DFQATT and CDR2 as SNEGSKA (reference sequence). V gave up 2 bases and J gave up 5 bases, with 15 bases separating them. The CDR3 protein is CSARPLRGGTEAFF. CDR3 in DNA: TGCAGTGCTAGACCCCTTAGGGGTGGTACTGAAGCTTTCTTT.

This clonotype was observed at least ten times. This chain joins TRBV7-2 and TRBJ1-2, with D perhaps TRBD1 (6 bases). The V gene lost 6 bases and the J gene lost 8 bases, with 16 bases spanning the gap. CDR1 and CDR2 (germline): SGHTA, FQGNSA. The length of the CDR3 is 13 residues. The CDR3 loop reads CASSSRGAGGYTF. The CDR3 DNA sequence: TGTGCCAGCAGTTCTAGGGGGGCCGGGGGCTACACCTTC.

The genes are TRBV6-2 or TRBV6-3 and TRBJ2-2; D is ambiguous. Trimming removed 6 bases at V and 3 bases at J, with 14 bases between. The germline V gene has CDR1 MNHEY and CDR2 SVGEGT. The CDR3 spans 15 residues. CDR3 DNA: TGTGCCAGCAGCCCCTGGGCAGATCACACCGGGGAGCTGTTTTTT. Protein: CASSPWADHTGELFF.

A note on this clonotype: A much larger clone lies a single base off, so this may be a read error. This sequence joins TRBV28 and TRBJ1-5, with D hard to call. There are 15 residues in the CDR3. CDR1 is MDHEN, CDR2 SYDVKM, per germline. The CDR3 DNA follows: TGTGTCAGCACCTCCAGAGGGTCTGGCAATCAGCCCCAGCATTTT. It codes for CVSTSRGSGNQPQHF.

A remark on this clonotype: Since a much larger clone is just one base distant, this may be a read error. The rearrangement joins TRBV7-8 to TRBJ2-3, with 8 bases aligning to TRBD1. From germline, CDR1 is SGHVS and CDR2 FQNEAQ. The CDR3 has 16 residues. In nucleotides, the CDR3 is TGTGGCAGCAGCAAGTTCCGGGACAGGCCGTTAGATACGCAGTATTTT. This sequence encodes CGSSKFRDRPLDTQYF.

V and J are TRBV4-1 and TRBJ2-1; possibly TRBD2 for D (7 bases). This CDR3 contains 17 residues. Trimming stripped 2 bases from V and 2 bases from J, with 16 bases between. Germline V gene sequence: CDR1 MGHRA, CDR2 YSYEKL. For the CDR3, the DNA is TGCGCCAGCAGCCAAAATCCTGGGGGGGCGGCCTACAATGAGCAGTTCTTC. It encodes CASSQNPGGAAYNEQFF.

This clonotype was seen a handful of times. V usage is TRBV15 and J usage is TRBJ2-3, with 9 bases identical to TRBD1. The CDR3 has 16 amino acids. The trim removed 3 bases at V and 3 bases at J, leaving 7 bases unmatched. Germline loops: CDR1 LNHNV, CDR2 YYDKDF (reference sequence). The CDR3 sequence is CATSRNRDRVTDTQYF. The CDR3 bases are TGTGCCACCAGCAGGAACCGGGACAGGGTGACAGATACGCAGTATTTT.

DNA for the CDR3: TGTGCCAGCAGCTTAAGGAGAGATGAAGCTTTCTTT. This translates into CASSLRRDEAFF. V usage is TRBV7-9 and J usage is TRBJ1-1; the D is unclear. Germline V lookup: CDR1 SEHNR, CDR2 FQNEAQ (reference sequence). The V end was cut by 2 bases, the J end by 7 bases, with 8 bases between. CDR3 size: 12 residues.

This clonotype was counted ten times or more. The chain combines TRBV7-9 with TRBJ2-5; D is unresolved. The CDR3 extends over 16 amino acids. Germline V gives CDR1 SEHNR, CDR2 FQNEAQ (reference sequence). Trimming stripped 2 bases from V and 0 bases from J, with 13 bases between. The CDR3 DNA sequence: TGTGCCAGCAGCTTAATACGGGTTGGGGACCAAGAGACCCAGTACTTC. Amino acids: CASSLIRVGDQETQYF.